Given below is one T cell receptor (beta chain) in context. The entry originates in a study of T-cell reconstitution after alpha-beta-depleted transplantation in children. The V and J ends lost 1 base and 0 bases, in that order; junction bases with no gene match: 7. CDR1 is MNHEY, CDR2 SMNVEV, per germline (reference sequence). The CDR3 runs 18 residues. For TCRbeta, the library was prepared with unique molecular identifiers. A single record per CDR3 protein comes from TCRdb applying MiXCR to the PCR reads. The sample has roughly 500,000 distinct CDR3 sequences, approximately 20% seen once; the top ten hold 2.5% to 4%.

This TCR came from a human donor who donated a stem cell graft to a child with acute lymphoblastic leukemia. The sequences come from PBMCs from the stem cell graft donor, collected from the stem cell graft. The rearrangement uses TRBV27 and TRBJ2-1; the match to TRBD1 covers 9 bases. The CDR3: CASSLFRPTGGSYNEQFF. CDR3 coding DNA: TGTGCCAGCAGTTTATTCCGGCCGACAGGGGGCTCCTACAATGAGCAGTTCTTC.